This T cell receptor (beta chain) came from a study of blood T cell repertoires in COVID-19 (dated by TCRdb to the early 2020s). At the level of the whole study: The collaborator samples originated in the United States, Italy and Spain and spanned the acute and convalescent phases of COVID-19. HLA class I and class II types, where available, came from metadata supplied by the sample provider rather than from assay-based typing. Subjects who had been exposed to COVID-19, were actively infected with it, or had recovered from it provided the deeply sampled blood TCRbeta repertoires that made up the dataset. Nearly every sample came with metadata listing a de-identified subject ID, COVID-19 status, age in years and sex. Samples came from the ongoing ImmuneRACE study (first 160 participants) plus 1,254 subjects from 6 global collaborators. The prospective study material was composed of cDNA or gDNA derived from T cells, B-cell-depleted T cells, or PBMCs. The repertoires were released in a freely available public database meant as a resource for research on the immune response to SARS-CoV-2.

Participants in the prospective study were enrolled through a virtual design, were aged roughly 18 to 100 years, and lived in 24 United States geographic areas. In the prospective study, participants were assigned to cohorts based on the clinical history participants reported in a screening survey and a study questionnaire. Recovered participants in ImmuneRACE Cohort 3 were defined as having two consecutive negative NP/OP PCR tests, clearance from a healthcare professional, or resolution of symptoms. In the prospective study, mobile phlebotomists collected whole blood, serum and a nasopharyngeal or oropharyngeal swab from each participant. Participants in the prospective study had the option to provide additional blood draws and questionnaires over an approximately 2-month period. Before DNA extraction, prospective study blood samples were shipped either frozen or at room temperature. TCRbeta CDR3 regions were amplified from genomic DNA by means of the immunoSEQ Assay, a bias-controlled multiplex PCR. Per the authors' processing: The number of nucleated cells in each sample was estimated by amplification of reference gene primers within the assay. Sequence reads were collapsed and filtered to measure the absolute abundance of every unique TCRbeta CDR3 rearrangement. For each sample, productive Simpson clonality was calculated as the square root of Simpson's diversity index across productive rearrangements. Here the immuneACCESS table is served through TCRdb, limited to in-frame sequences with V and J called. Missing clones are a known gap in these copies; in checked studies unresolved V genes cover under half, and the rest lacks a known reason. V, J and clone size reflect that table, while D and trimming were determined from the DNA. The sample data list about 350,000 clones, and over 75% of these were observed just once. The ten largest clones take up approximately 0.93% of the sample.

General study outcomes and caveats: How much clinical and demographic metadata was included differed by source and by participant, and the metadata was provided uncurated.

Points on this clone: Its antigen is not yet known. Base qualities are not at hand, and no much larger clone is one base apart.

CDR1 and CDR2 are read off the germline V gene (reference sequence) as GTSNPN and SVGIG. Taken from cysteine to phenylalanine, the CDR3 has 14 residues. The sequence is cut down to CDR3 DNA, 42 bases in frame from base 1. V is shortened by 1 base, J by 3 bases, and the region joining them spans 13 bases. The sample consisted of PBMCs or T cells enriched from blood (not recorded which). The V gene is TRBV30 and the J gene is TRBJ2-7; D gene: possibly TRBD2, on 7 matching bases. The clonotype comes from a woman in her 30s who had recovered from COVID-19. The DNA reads TGTGCCTGGAGTGAGACGGGGGGCCTCTACGAGCAGTACTTC. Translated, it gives CAWSETGGLYEQYF.